This record covers a single T cell receptor beta chain. Its matching antigen is unknown. This entry belongs to a study of regulatory T cells in long-lasting Graves disease. Study findings and constraints: Preferential use of TRBV28, TRBJ1-2 and TRBJ2-5 was seen in persistent disease.

Described time point: newly diagnosed GD, antithyroid drugs for less than 3 months. PBMC-derived RNA was used for the TCR library. The V and J ends lost 3 bases and 5 bases, in that order; junction bases with no gene match: 11. Germline loops: CDR1 SQVTM, CDR2 ANQGSEA. The CDR3 loop spans 15 amino acids. CDR3 regions were amplified by Arm-PCR using iRepertoire HTBI primers to build TCR beta libraries. TCRdb re-called the multiplex PCR reads with MiXCR, one entry per CDR3 protein. The sample lists about 540,000 distinct CDR3 sequences, 13% seen once, with roughly 9.7% in the top ten. The same specimen was also included in a second study, on T cells in Graves' hyperthyroidism and ophthalmopathy.

Sequencing was performed on peripheral blood mononuclear cells (PBMCs), taken at new diagnosis, from a patient treated with antithyroid drugs. The genes are TRBV29-1 and TRBJ1-2; 8 bases line up with TRBD1. This sequence was found in a man aged 30 to 39 with Graves disease. The CDR3 DNA is TGCAGCGTTGAGGGGTCCAGGGGGCATCGGTATGGCTACACCTTC. Amino acid sequence: CSVEGSRGHRYGYTF.